These 19 T cell receptor beta chains came from one sample sequenced in a study of blood T cell repertoires in COVID-19 (dated by TCRdb to the early 2020s). The method was the immunoSEQ multiplex PCR assay. The immuneACCESS repertoire file appears here via TCRdb, limited to in-frame rearrangements. These files lack a portion of the clones; in checked studies, under half of the deficit traces to unresolved V genes, and the cause of the others is not known. Here the sample has just over 300,000 clones; 75% to 90% occur a single time. Under 2.5% of the sample lies in the top ten. Sequences were obtained from PBMCs or T cells enriched from blood (not recorded which). All receptors come from a man aged 25 to 45 who had recovered from COVID-19.

This clone was picked up a small number of times. The chain has TRBV19 and TRBJ1-5; TRBD1 matches 7 bases. The CDR3 sequence is 15 residues long. In germline, CDR1 is LNHDA, CDR2 SQIVND (reference sequence). V lost 5 bases to trimming and J lost 4 bases; unmatched junction nucleotides: 8. The CDR3 DNA sequence: TGTGCCAGTAGTCGTACCAGGGGGAGGAATCAGCCCCAGCATTTT. Amino acids: CASSRTRGRNQPQHF.

The rearrangement joins TRBV19 to TRBJ1-1; TRBD1 matches 7 bases. Germline trimming cut 6 bases from V and 2 bases from J; bases unmatched to any gene: 6. The germline gives CDR1 LNHDA, CDR2 SQIVND (reference sequence). CDR3 length equals 14 residues. The CDR3: CASRTGQANTEAFF. As DNA, the CDR3 is TGTGCCAGTAGGACCGGACAGGCTAACACTGAAGCTTTCTTT.

The gene calls are TRBV28 and TRBJ1-1, with D unclear. The CDR3 extends over 12 amino acids. Germline V gene sequence: CDR1 MDHEN, CDR2 SYDVKM. The V gene lost 6 bases and the J gene lost 11 bases, with 16 bases spanning the gap. Here the CDR3 reads CASRLRGSKAFF. CDR3 sequence (DNA): TGTGCCAGCAGGCTACGGGGATCGAAGGCTTTCTTT.

The sample holds one count of this clone. The V call is TRBV2, the J call TRBJ1-6; a weak D match, TRBD1 (6 bases). CDR1 and CDR2 (germline): SNHLY, FYNNEI. The CDR3 covers 16 residues. Trimming pared 6 bases from V and 0 bases from J, leaving 12 bases between. The CDR3 reads CASRPTGSSYNSPLHF. The CDR3 region has the DNA TGTGCCAGCAGGCCTACAGGGAGCTCCTATAATTCACCCCTCCACTTT.

The chain combines TRBV11-2 with TRBJ2-7, with 9 bases fitting TRBD2. The germline V gene has CDR1 SGHAT and CDR2 FQNNGV. After removal of 7 bases from V and 4 bases from J, the junction contained 11 bases not matched to a gene. The CDR3 runs 15 residues. The CDR3 DNA is TGTGCCAGCACCCCAGGTCCTAGCGGGGCATACGAGCAGTACTTC. Translating gives CASTPGPSGAYEQYF. The full variable domain, with the rest looked up from reference TRBV11-2 and TRBJ2-7, is EAGVAQSPRYKIIEKRQSVAFWCNPISGHATLYWYQQILGQGPKLLIQFQNNGVVDDSQLPKDRFSAERLKGVDSTLKIQPAKLEDSAVYLCASTPGPSGAYEQYFGPGTRLTVT.

The V and J genes are TRBV24-1 and TRBJ2-1; 7 bases are a match to TRBD2. CDR3 length: 18 amino acids. The germline V gene encodes CDR1 KGHDR and CDR2 SFDVKD. V was pared by 7 bases and J by 1 base, with 15 bases of the junction left unmatched. CDR3 loop: CATSTGGTIVGSYNEQFF. CDR3 coding DNA: TGTGCCACCAGCACGGGGGGTACAATAGTGGGGTCCTACAATGAGCAGTTCTTC.

V usage is TRBV21-1 and J usage is TRBJ1-1; the table names TRBD1, a call not compared with the DNA. TRBV21-1 is designated a pseudogene. This CDR3 region has 10 residues. CDR3 residues: CASSSTEAFF. CDR3 sequence (DNA): TGTGCCAGCAGCTCAACTGAAGCTTTCTTT.

CDR3 DNA: TGCGCCAGCAGCTCCGGACAGGAACCCTACGAGCAGTACTTC. Protein product: CASSSGQEPYEQYF. The chain couples TRBV5-1 to TRBJ2-7, with 7 positions matching TRBD1. The CDR3 contains 14 residues. J was trimmed by 2 bases and V by 3 bases; bases with no gene match: 5. CDR1 is SGHRS, CDR2 YFSETQ, per germline.

The chain uses TRBV5-1 and TRBJ2-2; TRBD1 might be the D (5 bases). The germline V gene has CDR1 SGHRS and CDR2 YFSETQ. The CDR3 covers 15 residues. Trimming cost V 2 bases and J 4 bases, with 12 bases left between them. The CDR3 is CASSLQELPTGELFF. For the CDR3, the DNA is TGCGCCAGCAGCTTACAGGAGCTTCCCACCGGGGAGCTGTTTTTT.

This chain links TRBV4-1 with TRBJ2-5; 9 bases map to TRBD2. Germline V gene sequence: CDR1 MGHRA, CDR2 YSYEKL. After removal of 4 bases from V and 5 bases from J, the junction contained 11 bases not matched to a gene. This CDR3 is 16 amino acids long. This CDR3 reads CASSPRASGVGETQYF. In nucleotides, the CDR3 is TGCGCCAGCAGCCCGCGGGCTAGCGGGGTGGGGGAGACCCAGTACTTC.

With respect to this clone: Its ends do not fully match the called genes, so a read error is possible. This rearrangement joins TRBV7-7 to TRBJ2-1, with 9 bases that match TRBD2. Germline values: CDR1 SSHAT, CDR2 FNYEAQ (reference sequence). The CDR3 is 14 residues long. The CDR3 nucleotides are TGTGCTAGCAGCATAGGACTAGCGAACAATGAGCAGTTCTTC. Its translation: CASSIGLANNEQFF.

This rearrangement joins TRBV7-9 to TRBJ2-5, with 8 bases fitting TRBD2. CDR1 SEHNR and CDR2 FQNEAQ come from the germline V gene (reference sequence). Trimming cost V 5 bases and J 7 bases; bases outside gene matches: 9. The CDR3 spans 14 residues. The CDR3 DNA reads TGTGCCAGCAGCCTACAGGGTGCGGGGGGGACCCAGTACTTC. Translated, it gives CASSLQGAGGTQYF.

The rearrangement uses TRBV4-2 and TRBJ1-3; D is unclear. V was pared by 0 bases and J by 4 bases, with 10 bases between. The V gene's germline CDR1 is LGHNA and CDR2 YNFKEQ. The CDR3 sequence is 15 residues long. The CDR3 is CASSQEWEGGNTIYF. The CDR3 DNA reads TGTGCCAGCAGCCAAGAATGGGAGGGAGGAAACACCATATATTTT.

The V gene is TRBV7-9, the J gene TRBJ2-3; 9 bases agree with TRBD2. Germline loops: CDR1 SEHNR, CDR2 FQNEAQ (reference sequence). CDR3 length: 15 residues. The J segment lost 6 bases and the V segment lost 0 bases, leaving 4 bases of the junction unmatched. CDR3 DNA: TGTGCCAGCAGCTTAGCTAGCGGGGGCCGGGATACGCAGTATTTT. Protein: CASSLASGGRDTQYF. The entire variable domain, with the rest obtained from reference TRBV7-9 and TRBJ2-3, is as follows: DTGVSQNPRHKITKRGQNVTFRCDPISEHNRLYWYRQTLGQGPEFLTYFQNEAQLEKSRLLSDRFSAERPKGSFSTLEIQRTEQGDSAMYLCASSLASGGRDTQYFGPGTRLTVL.

This clone has more than one count but fewer than ten. The rearrangement uses TRBV29-1 and TRBJ1-1; D possibly corresponds to TRBD1 (6 bases). The V end was cut by 2 bases, the J end by 6 bases, with 13 bases between. Germline V lookup: CDR1 SQVTM, CDR2 ANQGSEA. CDR3 size: 13 residues. The CDR3 DNA is TGCAGCGTTGAAAAGTCTAAGGGGGCTGAAGCTTTCTTT. Its protein is CSVEKSKGAEAFF.

The V and J genes are TRBV7-9 and TRBJ2-5, with D possibly matching TRBD2 (5 bases). V was clipped by 2 bases and J by 4 bases, with 8 bases between them. Germline CDR1 SEHNR, CDR2 FQNEAQ (reference sequence). This CDR3 is built from 13 residues. As DNA, the CDR3 is TGTGCCAGCAGCTTATTGAGCGGAGAGACCCAGTACTTC. Encoded protein: CASSLLSGETQYF. The full variable domain, with the rest looked up from reference TRBV7-9 and TRBJ2-5, is DTGVSQNPRHKITKRGQNVTFRCDPISEHNRLYWYRQTLGQGPEFLTYFQNEAQLEKSRLLSDRFSAERPKGSFSTLEIQRTEQGDSAMYLCASSLLSGETQYFGPGTRLLVL.

V usage is TRBV10-3 and J usage is TRBJ1-1; tentatively, D is TRBD1 (5 bases). The length of the CDR3 is 15 residues. The ends were cut back, 6 bases at V and 6 bases at J, with 20 bases in the middle. The germline gives CDR1 ENHRY, CDR2 SYGVKD. CDR3 bases: TGTGCCATCAGGGGCCAGTTCGGACATTCTTCTGAAGCTTTCTTT. This codes for CAIRGQFGHSSEAFF.

The chain carries TRBV2 and TRBJ1-3; TRBD1 is a possible D gene (6 bases). The germline V and J ends were trimmed by 4 bases and 1 base, with 11 bases remaining between them. Germline-derived CDR1 and CDR2 are SNHLY and FYNNEI. There are 15 residues in the CDR3. This chain's CDR3 is CASSVTGISGNTIYF. In nucleotides, the CDR3 is TGTGCCAGCAGTGTAACAGGGATATCTGGAAACACCATATATTTT.

The chain uses TRBV19 and TRBJ1-6, with 9 bases fitting TRBD1. The CDR3 runs to 17 residues. With 4 bases clipped from V and 5 bases from J, the junction kept 9 bases outside the gene matches. Per the germline V gene, CDR1 is LNHDA and CDR2 is SQIVND (reference sequence). The CDR3 bases are TGTGCCAGTAGTACCCCAGCCGGGACAGGGAATAATTCACCCCTCCACTTT. Its translation is CASSTPAGTGNNSPLHF.